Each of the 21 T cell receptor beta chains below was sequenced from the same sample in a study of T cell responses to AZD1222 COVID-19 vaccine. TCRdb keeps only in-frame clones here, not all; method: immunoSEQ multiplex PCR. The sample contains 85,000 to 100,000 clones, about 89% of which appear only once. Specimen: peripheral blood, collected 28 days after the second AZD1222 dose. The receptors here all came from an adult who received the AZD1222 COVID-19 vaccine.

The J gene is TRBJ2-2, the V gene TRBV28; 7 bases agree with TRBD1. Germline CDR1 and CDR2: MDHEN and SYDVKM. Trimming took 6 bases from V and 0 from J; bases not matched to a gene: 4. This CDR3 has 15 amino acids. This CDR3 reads CASRVQGPNTGELFF. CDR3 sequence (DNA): TGTGCCAGCAGGGTACAGGGGCCGAACACCGGGGAGCTGTTTTTT.

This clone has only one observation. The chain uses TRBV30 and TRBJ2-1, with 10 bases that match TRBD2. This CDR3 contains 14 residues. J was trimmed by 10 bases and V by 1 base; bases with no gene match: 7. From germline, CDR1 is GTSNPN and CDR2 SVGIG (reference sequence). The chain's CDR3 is CAWSALAGVGEQFF. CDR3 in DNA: TGTGCCTGGAGTGCGCTAGCGGGGGTGGGAGAGCAGTTCTTC.

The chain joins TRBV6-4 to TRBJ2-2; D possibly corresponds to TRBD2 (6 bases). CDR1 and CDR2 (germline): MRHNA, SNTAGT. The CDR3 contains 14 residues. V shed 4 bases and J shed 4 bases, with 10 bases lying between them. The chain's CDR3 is CASSAGTLTGELFF. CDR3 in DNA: TGTGCCAGCAGTGCCGGGACTCTCACCGGGGAGCTGTTTTTT.

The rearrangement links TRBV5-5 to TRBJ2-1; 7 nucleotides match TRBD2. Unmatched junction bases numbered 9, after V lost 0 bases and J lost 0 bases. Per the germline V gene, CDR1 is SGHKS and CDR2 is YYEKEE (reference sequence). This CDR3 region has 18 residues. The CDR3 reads CASSLEGSGLSSYNEQFF. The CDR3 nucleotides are TGTGCCAGCAGCTTGGAGGGTAGCGGGCTAAGCTCCTACAATGAGCAGTTCTTC.

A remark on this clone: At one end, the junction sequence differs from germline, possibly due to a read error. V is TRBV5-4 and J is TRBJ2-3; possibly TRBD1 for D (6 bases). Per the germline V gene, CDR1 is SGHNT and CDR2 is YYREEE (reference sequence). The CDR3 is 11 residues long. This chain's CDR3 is CASSRPPGQVF. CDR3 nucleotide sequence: TGTGCCAGCAGCCGGCCCCCGGGACAAGTTTTC.

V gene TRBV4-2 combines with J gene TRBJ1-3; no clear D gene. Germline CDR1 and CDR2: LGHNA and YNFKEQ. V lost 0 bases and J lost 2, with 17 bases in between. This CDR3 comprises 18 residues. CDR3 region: CASSQDPIGQGTGNTIYF. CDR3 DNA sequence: TGTGCCAGCAGCCAAGACCCCATAGGGCAAGGGACTGGAAACACCATATATTTT.

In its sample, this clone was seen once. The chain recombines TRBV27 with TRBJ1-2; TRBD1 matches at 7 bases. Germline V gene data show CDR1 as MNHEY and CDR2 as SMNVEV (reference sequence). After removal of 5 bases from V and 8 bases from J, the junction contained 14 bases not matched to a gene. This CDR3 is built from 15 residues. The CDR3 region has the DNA TGTGCCAGCAGTCCCCTGACAGGGAGTGGGAAAGGCTACACCTTC. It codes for CASSPLTGSGKGYTF.

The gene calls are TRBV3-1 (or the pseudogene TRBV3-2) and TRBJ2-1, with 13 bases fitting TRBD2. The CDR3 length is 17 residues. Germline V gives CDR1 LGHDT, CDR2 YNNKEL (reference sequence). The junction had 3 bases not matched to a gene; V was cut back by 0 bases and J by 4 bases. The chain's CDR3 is CASSQELAGGIYNEQFF. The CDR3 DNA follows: TGTGCCAGCAGCCAAGAACTAGCGGGAGGGATATACAATGAGCAGTTCTTC.

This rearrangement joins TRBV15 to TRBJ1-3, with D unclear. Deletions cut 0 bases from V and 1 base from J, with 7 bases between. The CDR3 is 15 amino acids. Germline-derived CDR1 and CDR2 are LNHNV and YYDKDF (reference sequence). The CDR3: CATSREETSGNTIYF. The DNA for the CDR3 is TGTGCCACCAGCAGAGAGGAGACATCTGGAAACACCATATATTTT. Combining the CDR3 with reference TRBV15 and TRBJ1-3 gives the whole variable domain DAMVIQNPRYQVTQFGKPVTLSCSQTLNHNVMYWYQQKSSQAPKLLFHYYDKDFNNEADTPDNFQSRRPNTSFCFLDIRSPGLGDTAMYLCATSREETSGNTIYFGEGSWLTVV.

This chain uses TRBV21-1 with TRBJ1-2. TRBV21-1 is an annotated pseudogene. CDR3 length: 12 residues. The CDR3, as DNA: TGTCTTGTCGATCCCACGGAATATGGCTACACCTTC. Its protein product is CLVDPTEYGYTF.

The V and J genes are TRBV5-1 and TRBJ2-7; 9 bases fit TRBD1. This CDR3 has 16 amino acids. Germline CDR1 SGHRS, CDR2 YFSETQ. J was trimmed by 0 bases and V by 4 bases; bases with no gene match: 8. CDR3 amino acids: CASSRGTGKLSYEQYF. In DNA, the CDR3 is TGCGCCAGCAGCCGCGGGACAGGGAAACTCTCCTACGAGCAGTACTTC.

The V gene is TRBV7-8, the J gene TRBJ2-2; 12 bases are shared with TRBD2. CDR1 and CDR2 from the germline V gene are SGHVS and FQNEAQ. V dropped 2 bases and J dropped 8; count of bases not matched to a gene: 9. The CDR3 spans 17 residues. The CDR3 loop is CASSLILAGGSVGELFF. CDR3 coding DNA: TGTGCCAGCAGCTTAATACTAGCGGGAGGCTCAGTGGGGGAGCTGTTTTTT.

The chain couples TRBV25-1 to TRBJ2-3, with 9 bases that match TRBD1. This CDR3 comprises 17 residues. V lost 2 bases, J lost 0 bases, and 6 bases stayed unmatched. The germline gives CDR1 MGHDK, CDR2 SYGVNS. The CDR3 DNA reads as TGTGCCAGCAGTGAAGGGACAGGGTCAACTAGCACAGATACGCAGTATTTT. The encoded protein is CASSEGTGSTSTDTQYF.

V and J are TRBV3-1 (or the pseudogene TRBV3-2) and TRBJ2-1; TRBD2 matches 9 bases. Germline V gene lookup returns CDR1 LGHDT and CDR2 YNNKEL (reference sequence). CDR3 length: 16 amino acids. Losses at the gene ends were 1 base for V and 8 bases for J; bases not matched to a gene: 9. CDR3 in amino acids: CASSQAWASGTDEQFF. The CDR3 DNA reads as TGTGCCAGCAGCCAAGCCTGGGCTAGCGGGACCGATGAGCAGTTCTTC.

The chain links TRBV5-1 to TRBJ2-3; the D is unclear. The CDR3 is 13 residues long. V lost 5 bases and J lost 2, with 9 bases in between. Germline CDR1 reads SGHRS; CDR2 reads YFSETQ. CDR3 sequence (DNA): TGCGCCAGCAGATCGGACGACACAGATACGCAGTATTTT. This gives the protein CASRSDDTDTQYF.

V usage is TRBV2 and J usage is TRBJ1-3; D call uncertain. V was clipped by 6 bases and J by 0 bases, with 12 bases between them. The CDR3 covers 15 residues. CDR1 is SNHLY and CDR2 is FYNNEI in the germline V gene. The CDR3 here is CASRSDAGSGNTIYF. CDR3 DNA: TGTGCCAGCAGGTCCGACGCGGGCTCTGGAAACACCATATATTTT.

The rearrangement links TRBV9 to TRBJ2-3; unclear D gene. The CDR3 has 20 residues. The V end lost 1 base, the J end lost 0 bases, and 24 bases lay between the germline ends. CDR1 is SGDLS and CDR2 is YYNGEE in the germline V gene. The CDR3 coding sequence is TGTGCCAGCAGCGTAAGGCCGGTCGTGGTCGGAAACCCCAGCACAGATACGCAGTATTTT. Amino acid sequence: CASSVRPVVVGNPSTDTQYF.

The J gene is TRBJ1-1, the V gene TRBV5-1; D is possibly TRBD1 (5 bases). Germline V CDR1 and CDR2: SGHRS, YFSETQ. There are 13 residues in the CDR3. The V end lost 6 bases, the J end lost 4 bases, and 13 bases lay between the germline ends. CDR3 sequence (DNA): TGCGCCAGCAACGACAACGGGGGCACTGAAGCTTTCTTT. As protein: CASNDNGGTEAFF.

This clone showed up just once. The CDR3 sequence: CASSLAYGGGPTYEQYF. CDR3 nucleotide sequence: TGTGCCAGCAGCTTGGCCTACGGCGGAGGTCCAACCTACGAGCAGTACTTC. V is TRBV5-4 and J is TRBJ2-7; tentatively, D is TRBD2 (5 bases). Trimming took 0 bases from V and 2 from J, leaving 18 bases between them. Germline V lookup: CDR1 SGHNT, CDR2 YYREEE (reference sequence). The CDR3 covers 17 residues.

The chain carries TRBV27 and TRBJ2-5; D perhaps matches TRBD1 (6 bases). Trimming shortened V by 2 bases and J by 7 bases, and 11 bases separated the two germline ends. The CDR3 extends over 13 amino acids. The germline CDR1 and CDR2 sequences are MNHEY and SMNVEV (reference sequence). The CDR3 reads CASSLAGAGTQYF. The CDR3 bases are TGTGCCAGCAGTTTAGCAGGGGCTGGGACCCAGTACTTC.

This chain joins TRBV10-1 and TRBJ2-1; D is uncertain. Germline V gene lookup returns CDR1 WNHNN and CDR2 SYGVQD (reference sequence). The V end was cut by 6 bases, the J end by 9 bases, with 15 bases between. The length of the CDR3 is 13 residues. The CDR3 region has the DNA TGCGCCAGCAGCCGATCTCCCATGGGTGAGCAGTTCTTC. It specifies CASSRSPMGEQFF.